A single sample gave rise to the 20 T cell receptor beta chains below, sequenced in a study of T cells in Graves' hyperthyroidism and ophthalmopathy. The TCR beta CDR3 regions underwent amplification using RNA transcripts as the source. The HTBI primer set served for first-round RT-PCR of the TCR CDR3. TCRdb independently ran MiXCR on the multiplex PCR reads; one entry per CDR3 protein. The sample comprises hundreds of thousands of distinct CDR3 sequences, 45% of which are singletons, and roughly 6.5% rests with the top ten. The sequenced material came from peripheral blood or thyroid tissue (not recorded which). The receptors originated from an adult man with Graves' disease, either hyperthyroidism or ophthalmopathy (not recorded which).

This clonotype was detected only a few times. An end of the junction differs from the germline gene, which may be a read error. The chain joins TRBV25-1 to TRBJ1-2; no reliable D call. Looked up from germline, CDR1 is MGHDK and CDR2 is SYGVNS. There are 12 residues in the CDR3. CDR3 nucleotide sequence: TGTGCCAGCAGACCTGGCGCTTTTGGGGTCGCCTTC. Residues: CASRPGAFGVAF.

The gene calls are TRBV10-3 and TRBJ2-7; maybe TRBD2 (5 bases). CDR1 ENHRY and CDR2 SYGVKD come from the germline V gene. The CDR3 length is 15 residues. Trimming cost V 3 bases and J 8 bases, with 20 bases left between them. The CDR3, as DNA: TGTGCCATCAGTGATTCGGACGGTGAGGGCAATCAGCAGTACTTC. As protein: CAISDSDGEGNQQYF.

The CDR3 is CASSVLGAGAANEKLFF. CDR3 in DNA: TGTGCCAGCAGCGTGTTGGGTGCTGGGGCCGCGAATGAAAAACTGTTTTTT. The chain couples TRBV9 to TRBJ1-4, with D perhaps TRBD1 (5 bases). Germline CDR1 reads SGDLS; CDR2 reads YYNGEE. The CDR3 contains 17 residues. Trimming removed 2 bases from V and 5 bases from J, with 19 bases in between.

This clonotype was observed a few times. The chain carries TRBV14 and TRBJ1-2; 7 bases agree with TRBD1. The CDR3 has 13 residues. V was pared by 2 bases and J by 6 bases, with 3 bases of the junction left unmatched. CDR1 is SGHDN, CDR2 FVKESK, per germline. CDR3 nucleotide sequence: TGTGCCAGCAGCCAACTTCAGGGGGATGGCTACACCTTC. It specifies CASSQLQGDGYTF.

As concerns this clonotype: This could be a read error, since a much larger clone is one nucleotide away. The CDR3 region is CASSADSTSTEAFF. The CDR3 DNA reads as TGCGCCAGCAGCGCGGACAGCACGAGCACTGAAGCTTTCTTT. The chain joins TRBV5-1 to TRBJ1-1; possibly TRBD1 for D (6 bases). CDR1 is SGHRS and CDR2 is YFSETQ in the germline V gene. With 4 bases removed from V and 4 bases from J, the gap between germline ends came to 14 bases. The CDR3 extends over 14 amino acids.

In the case of this clonotype: This may arise from a read error, as a much more abundant clone is one base away. The V and J genes are TRBV7-8 and TRBJ1-2; D remains ambiguous. CDR1 SGHVS and CDR2 FQNEAQ come from the germline V gene. The ends were cut back, 1 base at V and 4 bases at J, with 10 bases in the middle. The CDR3 sequence is 14 residues long. The chain's CDR3 is CASSLEVQSYGYTF. CDR3 sequence (DNA): TGTGCCAGCAGCTTAGAGGTGCAGAGCTATGGCTACACCTTC.

There are many counts of this clonotype. V is TRBV24-1 and J is TRBJ2-7, with D possibly matching TRBD2 (6 bases). The CDR3 is 14 amino acids. V was trimmed by 4 bases and J by 3 bases, leaving 12 bases between them. Germline V gene data show CDR1 as KGHDR and CDR2 as SFDVKD. CDR3 residues: CATSEGGTLYEQYF. The CDR3 DNA follows: TGTGCCACCAGTGAGGGAGGCACCCTCTACGAGCAGTACTTC.

In its sample, this clonotype was seen a few times. The chain carries TRBV7-2 and TRBJ2-5; 10 positions match TRBD2. This CDR3 region has 16 residues. Losses at the gene ends were 5 bases for V and 0 bases for J; bases not matched to a gene: 6. The V gene's germline CDR1 is SGHTA and CDR2 FQGNSA. The CDR3 spells CASSSPSGGNQETQYF. The CDR3 coding sequence is TGTGCCAGCAGCAGCCCTAGCGGGGGAAACCAAGAGACCCAGTACTTC.

This clonotype has a handful of counts. The gene calls are TRBV20-1 and TRBJ1-1, with D possibly matching TRBD1 (6 bases). CDR3 size: 15 residues. Germline CDR1 and CDR2: DFQATT and SNEGSKA (reference sequence). Trimming took off 5 bases at V and 1 base at J, with 17 bases between the two ends. CDR3 loop: CSAAPGVARNTEAFF. The CDR3 DNA is TGCAGTGCTGCTCCAGGGGTGGCGCGGAACACTGAAGCTTTCTTT.

This chain joins TRBV29-1 and TRBJ1-2; weak D call: TRBD1 (6 bases). Germline CDR1 and CDR2: SQVTM and ANQGSEA. The CDR3 extends over 13 amino acids. Trimming stripped 2 bases from V and 8 bases from J, with 15 bases between. CDR3 coding DNA: TGCAGCGTTGAAAATGCGGGGGCCGGCGGCTACACCTTC. The encoded protein is CSVENAGAGGYTF.

Details on this clonotype: This may stem from a read error, because a much larger clone lies one nucleotide away. CDR3 sequence (DNA): TGTGCCAGCAGCTGGACAGCCGCTGAAGCTTTCTTT. As protein: CASSWTAAEAFF. This chain joins TRBV11-2 and TRBJ1-1; perhaps TRBD1 as D (6 bases). V lost 4 bases to trimming and J lost 6 bases, with 9 bases between them. Germline assignment: CDR1 SGHAT and CDR2 FQNNGV. The CDR3 covers 12 residues. The full variable domain, its missing parts supplied by reference TRBV11-2 and TRBJ1-1, is EAGVAQSPRYKIIEKRQSVAFWCNPISGHATLYWYQQILGQGPKLLIQFQNNGVVDDSQLPKDRFSAERLKGVDSTLKIQPAKLEDSAVYLCASSWTAAEAFFGQGTRLTVV.

The J gene is TRBJ1-6, the V gene TRBV5-1; 7 bases line up with TRBD1. J gave up 9 bases and V 3 bases, and 15 bases lay outside the gene matches. This CDR3 is built from 17 residues. CDR1 SGHRS and CDR2 YFSETQ come from the germline V gene. The chain's CDR3 is CASSSAGGDTGASPLHF. The DNA for the CDR3 is TGCGCCAGCAGCTCCGCGGGCGGTGATACAGGGGCTTCACCCCTCCACTTT.

This clonotype was observed at least ten times. The V and J genes are TRBV24-1 and TRBJ2-3; D assignment may be TRBD1 or TRBD2 (6 bases each). CDR1 and CDR2 (germline): KGHDR, SFDVKD. There are 14 residues in the CDR3. The V end was cut by 3 bases, the J end by 3 bases, with 9 bases between. The CDR3: CATSDGGPTDTQYF. CDR3 DNA sequence: TGTGCCACCAGTGATGGGGGGCCTACAGATACGCAGTATTTT.

In its sample, this clonotype was seen a few times. V and J are TRBV7-2 and TRBJ1-1; TRBD1 agrees at 9 bases. This CDR3 contains 16 residues. The V gene end was trimmed by 1 base and the J gene end by 0 bases; junction bases not matched to a gene: 3. Germline loops: CDR1 SGHTA, CDR2 FQGNSA. The CDR3 DNA reads as TGTGCCAGCAGCTTAGGGGGGACAGGGATGAACACTGAAGCTTTCTTT. As protein: CASSLGGTGMNTEAFF.

The rearrangement uses TRBV6-5 and TRBJ1-2; D ambiguous. Germline assignment: CDR1 MNHEY and CDR2 SVGAGI. The CDR3 length is 14 residues. V lost 3 bases, J lost 5 bases, and 13 bases lay in between. The CDR3 protein is CASSYGWKVYGYTF. In DNA, the CDR3 is TGTGCCAGCAGTTATGGGTGGAAGGTTTATGGCTACACCTTC.

This clonotype was found once. Since a much larger clone is just one base distant, this may be a read error. The chain employs TRBV7-9 and TRBJ2-7; 9 bases agree with TRBD2. The CDR3 extends over 16 amino acids. Germline values: CDR1 SEHNR, CDR2 FQNEAQ (reference sequence). V lost 3 bases and J lost 4; bases outside the gene matches: 10. The CDR3 sequence is CASSLTGSGGAYEQYF. The CDR3 nucleotides read TGTGCCAGCAGCTTGACGGGTAGCGGGGGTGCGTACGAGCAGTACTTC.

The chain has TRBV29-1 and TRBJ2-3, with D unresolved. This CDR3 spans 14 amino acids. Deletions cut 0 bases from V and 6 bases from J, with 13 bases between. Germline V gene lookup returns CDR1 SQVTM and CDR2 ANQGSEA. CDR3 bases: TGCAGCGTTGAAGAGAATCCTGCCTCGGATACGCAGTATTTT. Its translation is CSVEENPASDTQYF.

A few counts support this clonotype. Here the CDR3 reads CASSLGQAPGAFF. The CDR3 DNA sequence: TGCGCCAGCAGCTTGGGCCAGGCACCTGGAGCTTTCTTT. The genes are TRBV5-1 and TRBJ1-1, with D unclear. The CDR3 length is 13 residues. V was shortened by 0 bases and J by 10 bases, with 13 bases between the two germline ends. From germline, CDR1 is SGHRS and CDR2 YFSETQ.

This clonotype appeared a few times. The gene calls are TRBV6-5 and TRBJ2-6, with D hard to call. Germline loops: CDR1 MNHEY, CDR2 SVGAGI. Trimming took 0 bases from V and 0 from J, leaving 9 bases between them. The CDR3 extends over 17 amino acids. The CDR3 nucleotides read TGTGCCAGCAGTTACTCGTGGCAGGACTCTGGGGCCAACGTCCTGACTTTC. This encodes CASSYSWQDSGANVLTF.

This chain connects TRBV7-2 to TRBJ1-4; unclear D gene. Trimming removed 5 bases from V and 8 bases from J, with 15 bases in between. Germline assignment: CDR1 SGHTA and CDR2 FQGNSA. CDR3 length: 14 residues. The DNA for the CDR3 is TGTGCCAGCAGCAAACTATCAATGGGAGAAAAACTGTTTTTT. Protein: CASSKLSMGEKLFF.